This entry describes one TCR beta chain. What it binds is not known. The data are from a study of CD8 T cells in ankylosing spondylitis. Study-wide results and caveats: Disease-associated clones were reportedly significantly overrepresented in matched ankylosing spondylitis synovial fluid.

V lost 4 bases to trimming and J lost 0 bases, with 14 bases between them. The CDR3 is 16 amino acids. Generation of TCR beta libraries employed quantitative 5'-RACE incorporating molecular barcodes. TCRdb called the 5' RACE reads again in MiXCR, with one record for every CDR3 protein. The sample yields 250,000 to 300,000 distinct CDR3 sequences, around 20% seen once. This receptor was obtained from a male donor with ankylosing spondylitis or in good health (not recorded which). The sample comprised blood, either unsorted or a sorted T cell fraction (not recorded which). The chain couples TRBV12-3 or TRBV12-4 to TRBJ2-3, with D hard to call. The CDR3 protein is CASSSPHSLSTDTQYF. CDR3 DNA sequence: TGTGCCAGCAGTTCGCCACATTCATTAAGCACAGATACGCAGTATTTT.